The rows below give T cell receptor beta chains drawn from one sample of a study of cytomegalovirus exposure and HLA in healthy donors. Generated by immunoSEQ multiplex PCR, the TCRdb table keeps only in-frame clones and is missing some. The table includes some 95,000 clones, roughly 66% detected once. The sequencing input was PBMCs. These receptors all come from a man aged 25 to 45 in good health and CMV-seronegative. Each CDR3 is given with its conserved first and last residue. The D gene is left open where the match is weak. Rows give clone size only sometimes, using once, few, many, or a class for an expanded clone.

>TRBJ2-3|TRBV7-9|TRBD2|NA
TGTGCCAGCAGCCCTTTAGCGGGGGGGTTCGCAGATACGCAGTATTTT
CASSPLAGGFADTQYF
>TRBJ1-2|TRBV2|NA|NA
TGTGCCAGCACCGAGAGGCCCTTATATGGCTACACCTTC
CASTERPLYGYTF
>TRBJ2-1|TRBV5-4|NA|NA
TGTGCCAGCAGCTTGAAGGTGGGAGTAGACGGCTATGAGCAGTTCTTC
CASSLKVGVDGYEQFF
>TRBJ1-1|TRBV5-6|NA|NA
TGTGCCAGCAGATCTGACACTTTGAACACTGAAGCTTTCTTT
CASRSDTLNTEAFF
>TRBJ1-2|TRBV28|TRBD1|NA
TGTGCCAGCAGTACAGGGGGCGACTATGGCTACACCTTC
CASSTGGDYGYTF
>TRBJ2-7|TRBV4-3|NA|NA
TGCGCCAGCAGCCAAGACTATTTGGGGCAAAGCTCCTACGAGCAGTACTTC
CASSQDYLGQSSYEQYF
>TRBJ2-5|TRBV7-2|TRBD2|NA
TGTGCCAGCAGGTCCGGGGGGGCCTCCGAGACCCAGTACTTC
CASRSGGASETQYF
>TRBJ2-1|TRBV7-9|TRBD2|NA
TGTGCCAGCAGCTTGTCTAGCGGGAGAGTTGAGCAGTTCTTC
CASSLSSGRVEQFF
>TRBJ1-5|TRBV30|NA|NA
TGTGCCTGGGCCCCTCCGGGATCCCATAGCAATCAGCCCCAGCATTTT
CAWAPPGSHSNQPQHF
>TRBJ2-4|TRBV4-1|NA|NA
TGCGCCAGCAGCCAACCGATTCTCGCGGGTGTAGCCAAAAACATTCAGTACTTC
CASSQPILAGVAKNIQYF
>TRBJ2-7|TRBV27|TRBD1|NA
TGTGCCAGCGGGAACAGGGGGCTAGACGAGCAGTACTTC
CASGNRGLDEQYF
>TRBJ2-7|TRBV6-5|NA|NA
TGTGCCAGCAGTTACTCGGGCCCAGATTACGAGCAGTACTTC
CASSYSGPDYEQYF
>TRBJ2-1|TRBV4-1|TRBD2|NA
TGCGCCAGCAGCCCAGGCGCGGCTAGCGGGGCTTTAAGCTCCTACAATGAGCAGTTCTTC
CASSPGAASGALSSYNEQFF
>TRBJ1-2|TRBV12-5|NA|few
TGTGCTAGTGGTTTGGTAGCGGACAGTCACTATGGCTACACCTTC
CASGLVADSHYGYTF
>TRBJ1-1|TRBV7-3|TRBD1|NA
TGTGCCAGCAGCCCGGCAGGGGGCACTGAAGCTTTCTTT
CASSPAGGTEAFF
>TRBJ1-5|TRBV5-4|NA|few
TGTGCCAGCAAAGGGGGGGTAGATAGCAATCAGCCCCAGCATTTT
CASKGGVDSNQPQHF
>TRBJ2-3|TRBV5-4|TRBD1|NA
TGTGCCAGCAGCACACAACAGGGGGCAAAGGCAGATACGCAGTATTTT
CASSTQQGAKADTQYF
>TRBJ1-1|TRBV7-9|NA|NA
TGTGCCAGCAGCTCCTCACAGGGTTGGACTGAAGCTTTCTTT
CASSSSQGWTEAFF
>TRBJ1-2|TRBV28|TRBD1|once
TGTGCCAGCAGACTCGACAGGGGCTACCTCTATGGCTACACCTTC
CASRLDRGYLYGYTF
>TRBJ1-6|TRBV19|TRBD1|few
TGTGCCAGTAGTATCGGACAGGGTTTCAGGTCACCCCTCCACTTT
CASSIGQGFRSPLHF
>TRBJ2-3|TRBV5-8|TRBD1|NA
TGTGCCAGTAAAACAACAGGGGTTACGGCAGATACGCAGTATTTT
CASKTTGVTADTQYF
>TRBJ2-1|TRBV29-1|TRBD2|NA
TGCAGCGTCACGGAAACAGGCGGGGGGTTAAGTGATGAGCAGTTCTTC
CSVTETGGGLSDEQFF